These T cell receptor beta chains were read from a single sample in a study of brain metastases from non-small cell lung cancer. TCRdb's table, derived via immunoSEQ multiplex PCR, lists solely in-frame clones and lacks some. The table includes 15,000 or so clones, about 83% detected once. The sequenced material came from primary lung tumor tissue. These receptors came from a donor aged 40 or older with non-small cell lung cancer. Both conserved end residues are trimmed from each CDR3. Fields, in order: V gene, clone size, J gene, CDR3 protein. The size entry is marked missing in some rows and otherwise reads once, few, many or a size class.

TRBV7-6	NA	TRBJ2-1	ASSLSSEGNEQF
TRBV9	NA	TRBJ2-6	ASSPWTGGFSGANVLT
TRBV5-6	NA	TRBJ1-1	ASSTDRLEGDTEAF
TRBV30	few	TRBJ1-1	AWQWGTEAF
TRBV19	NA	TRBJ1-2	ASSMKNRANYGYT
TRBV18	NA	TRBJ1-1	ASSPLDRVFDTEAF
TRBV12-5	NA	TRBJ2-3	ASAPAWDTQY
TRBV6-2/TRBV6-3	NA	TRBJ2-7	ASSTPRDRVSEQY
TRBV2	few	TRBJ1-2	ASILFPGQGRGGYT
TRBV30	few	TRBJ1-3	AWSVSRSGNTIY
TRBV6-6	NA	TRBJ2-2	ASRRTTNTGELF
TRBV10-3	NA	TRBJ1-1	AISARENTEAF
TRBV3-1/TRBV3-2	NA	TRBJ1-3	ASSQWDRGSGNTIY
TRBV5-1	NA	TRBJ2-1	ASSYGQLYNEQF
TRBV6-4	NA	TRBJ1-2	ASSDSGKANYGYT
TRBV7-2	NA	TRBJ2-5	ASSFSQGLETQY
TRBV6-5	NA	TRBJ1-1	ASRPGVGVNTEAF
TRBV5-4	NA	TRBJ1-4	ASSLGGQVEF
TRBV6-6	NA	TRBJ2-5	ASSWDSQETQY
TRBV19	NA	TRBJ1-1	ASSIGAASTEAF
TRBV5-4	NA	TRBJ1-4	ASSFTGGPTNEKLF
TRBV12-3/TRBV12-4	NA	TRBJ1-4	ASSDRAGEKLF
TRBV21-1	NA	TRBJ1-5	ASSHGQGETSNQPQH
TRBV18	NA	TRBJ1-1	ASSPSRGTGNTEAF
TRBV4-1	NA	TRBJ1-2	ASSLQGQGINYGYT
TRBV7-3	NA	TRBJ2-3	ASSLGLAGGRDTQY
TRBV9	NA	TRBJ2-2	ASSVVVTGELF
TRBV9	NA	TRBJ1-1	ASSSRDRGTEAF
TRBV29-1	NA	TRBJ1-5	SVTTGAHQPQH
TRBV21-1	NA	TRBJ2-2	ASSHRYGANTGELF
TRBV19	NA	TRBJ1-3	ASREGMSSGNTIY
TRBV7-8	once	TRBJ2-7	ANSLRGVGASYEQY